This T cell receptor (beta chain) was found in a study of blood T cells in healthy people across ages. Study overall: T cells yielded about one barcoded beta molecule per two cells through template switching.

General study results and limits: Higher diversity and more naive CD4+ cells were features of long-lived donors, compared to aged donors. Unsorted PBMCs prevented conclusive naive versus antigen-experienced comparison.

The authors ran a second PCR of roughly 6 to 12 cycles using a sample-barcoded 5' primer and a J-beta primer mix. MiXCR was run by TCRdb on the 5' RACE reads, yielding one entry per CDR3 protein. The sample gives some 710,000 distinct CDR3 sequences, about a fifth of which show up once; around a fifth is in the top ten. Comments on this clonotype: Its antigen is currently unknown.

This CDR3 region has 16 residues. With 1 base removed from V and 3 bases from J, the gap between germline ends came to 14 bases. Germline loops: CDR1 KGHSH, CDR2 LQKENI. Material for sequencing was blood. The chain combines TRBV18 with TRBJ2-3; D unresolved. This TCR was recovered from a man aged 70-80 years in good health. The CDR3 is CASSPLRAGRTDTQYF. The CDR3 DNA reads as TGTGCCAGCTCACCACTTCGAGCAGGCCGAACAGATACGCAGTATTTT. Full variable domain (outside the CDR3, taken from reference TRBV18 and TRBJ2-3): NAGVMQNPRHLVRRRGQEARLRCSPMKGHSHVYWYRQLPEEGLKFMVYLQKENIIDESGMPKERFSAEFPKEGPSILRIQQVVRGDSAAYFCASSPLRAGRTDTQYFGPGTRLTVL.